This T cell receptor beta chain was recorded in a study of neoadjuvant nivolumab and ipilimumab in lung cancer. Libraries were prepared by immunoSEQ multiplex PCR; TCRdb keeps only in-frame clonotypes and omits some of them. The sample shows about 25,000 clones, roughly four fifths of them seen only once. V was trimmed by 4 bases and J by 4 bases, leaving 18 bases between them. Per germline, CDR1 SGHRS and CDR2 YFSETQ. This CDR3 spans 15 amino acids. With regard to this clone: Its antigen remains unidentified.

Study outcomes and limitations: Only a small number of samples underwent TCR sequencing.

The TCR comes from an adult with non-small cell lung cancer. This sequence joins TRBV5-1 and TRBJ2-7, with D maybe TRBD1 (6 bases). This specimen was tumor tissue, taken after neoadjuvant nivolumab, alone or with ipilimumab, at or shortly before surgery. CDR3 sequence: CASSPGTMEVYEQYF. The CDR3 DNA reads TGCGCCAGCAGCCCAGGGACAATGGAGGTATACGAGCAGTACTTC.